Listed here are 2 T cell receptor beta chains from one sample, sequenced in a study of T cell responses to AZD1222 COVID-19 vaccine. Assay used: immunoSEQ multiplex PCR; TCRdb lists only in-frame clones, some missing. The sample consists of about 130,000 clones, less than 95% of them appearing once. Sequences were derived from peripheral blood, sampled on day 0 of MenACWY control vaccination. Receptor source: an adult in good health.

This clone was seen just once. The V call is TRBV5-6, the J call TRBJ1-4; TRBD1 might be the D (5 bases). Germline lookup yields CDR1 SGHDT and CDR2 YYEEEE. Trimming left V 4 bases short and J 2 bases short, with 21 bases between. The CDR3 sequence is 18 residues long. DNA for the CDR3: TGTGCCAGCAGCAGCACAGTCGGCGGGGCATCCACTAATGAAAAACTGTTTTTT. This translates into CASSSTVGGASTNEKLFF.

The chain uses TRBV6-4 and TRBJ2-3; 11 bases are shared with TRBD2. From germline, CDR1 is MRHNA and CDR2 SNTAGT. The V segment lost 6 bases and the J segment 3 bases; nucleotides outside the gene matches: 5. The CDR3 runs 15 residues. The CDR3 is CASSLAGGLTDTQYF. In DNA form, the CDR3 reads TGTGCCAGCAGCTTAGCGGGGGGGCTGACAGATACGCAGTATTTT.